This is a list of T cell receptor beta chains from one sample in a study of T cell responses to AZD1222 COVID-19 vaccine. Generated by immunoSEQ multiplex PCR, the TCRdb table keeps only in-frame clones and is missing some. Among tens of thousands of clones, around four fifths were seen once, and the ten largest hold about 3.1%. This specimen was peripheral blood, taken on day 0 of AZD1222 vaccination. The receptor source for this set is an adult in good health. CDR3s include the opening cysteine and the closing phenylalanine or tryptophan. The order of the fields is CDR3 protein, CDR3 DNA, clone size, V gene, D gene, J gene. D genes are given only for firm matches. Clone sizes are given selectively: once, few, many, or a class where the clone is expanded.

CDR3aa: CASSQDSGPRSGNTIYF; CDR3nt: TGCGCCAGCAGCCAAGATAGCGGGCCCCGCTCTGGAAACACCATATATTTT; abundance: -; v_gene: TRBV4-3; d_gene: -; j_gene: TRBJ1-3
CDR3aa: CASTRGSPREGNTIYF; CDR3nt: TGTGCCAGCACTCGAGGGAGTCCCAGGGAAGGAAACACCATATATTTT; abundance: -; v_gene: TRBV6-6; d_gene: -; j_gene: TRBJ1-3
CDR3aa: CASSQDDPYEQYF; CDR3nt: TGTGCCAGCAGCCAAGATGATCCCTACGAGCAGTACTTC; abundance: -; v_gene: TRBV3-1/TRBV3-2; d_gene: -; j_gene: TRBJ2-7
CDR3aa: CASSLDRQGGYTF; CDR3nt: TGTGCCAGCAGCTTAGACCGACAGGGAGGCTACACCTTC; abundance: -; v_gene: TRBV7-2; d_gene: TRBD1; j_gene: TRBJ1-2
CDR3aa: CASKQRTGANTEAFF; CDR3nt: TGTGCCAGCAAACAGAGGACAGGGGCGAACACTGAAGCTTTCTTT; abundance: -; v_gene: TRBV27; d_gene: TRBD1; j_gene: TRBJ1-1
CDR3aa: CATSAGNEQFF; CDR3nt: TGTGCCACCAGTGCGGGGAATGAGCAGTTCTTC; abundance: -; v_gene: TRBV24-1; d_gene: -; j_gene: TRBJ2-1
CDR3aa: CASRYGLAGGDRAKNIQYF; CDR3nt: TGTGCCAGCAGATACGGACTAGCGGGGGGAGATAGGGCCAAAAACATTCAGTACTTC; abundance: -; v_gene: TRBV2; d_gene: TRBD2; j_gene: TRBJ2-4
CDR3aa: CASSDRDRGPYEQYF; CDR3nt: TGTGCCAGCAGTGACCGGGACAGGGGGCCCTACGAGCAGTACTTC; abundance: -; v_gene: TRBV6-1; d_gene: TRBD1; j_gene: TRBJ2-7
CDR3aa: CASSPTSGRSNEQFF; CDR3nt: TGTGCCAGCAGCCCGACTAGCGGGAGGTCGAATGAGCAGTTCTTC; abundance: few; v_gene: TRBV9; d_gene: TRBD2; j_gene: TRBJ2-1
CDR3aa: CASSLESDRGQPQHF; CDR3nt: TGCGCCAGCAGCTTGGAATCGGACAGGGGTCAGCCCCAGCATTTT; abundance: -; v_gene: TRBV5-1; d_gene: TRBD1; j_gene: TRBJ1-5
CDR3aa: CASRPWGTYGYTF; CDR3nt: TGTGCCAGCAGGCCCTGGGGGACCTATGGCTACACCTTC; abundance: -; v_gene: TRBV2; d_gene: -; j_gene: TRBJ1-2
CDR3aa: CASSLGGHRGRDTEAFF; CDR3nt: TGTGCCAGCAGCTTAGGGGGGCACAGGGGCCGGGACACTGAAGCTTTCTTT; abundance: many; v_gene: TRBV13; d_gene: TRBD1; j_gene: TRBJ1-1
CDR3aa: CASSPSGNTIYF; CDR3nt: TGTGCCAGCAGCCCCTCCGGAAACACCATATATTTT; abundance: -; v_gene: TRBV7-9; d_gene: -; j_gene: TRBJ1-3
CDR3aa: CASSLLPAYNEQFF; CDR3nt: TGTGCCAGCAGTTTATTGCCCGCCTACAATGAGCAGTTCTTC; abundance: -; v_gene: TRBV27; d_gene: -; j_gene: TRBJ2-1
CDR3aa: CASSPGTEVYQPQHF; CDR3nt: TGTGCCAGCAGTCCCGGGACGGAAGTTTATCAGCCCCAGCATTTT; abundance: -; v_gene: TRBV27; d_gene: -; j_gene: TRBJ1-5
CDR3aa: CASSPLGGPNGYTF; CDR3nt: TGCGCCAGCAGCCCCTTAGGGGGGCCAAATGGCTACACCTTC; abundance: -; v_gene: TRBV4-1; d_gene: -; j_gene: TRBJ1-2
CDR3aa: CASSVAGGAGEQYF; CDR3nt: TGTGCCAGCAGTGTTGCGGGGGGTGCAGGCGAGCAGTACTTC; abundance: once; v_gene: TRBV25-1; d_gene: TRBD2; j_gene: TRBJ2-7
CDR3aa: CASSGVLNTEAFF; CDR3nt: TGTGCCAGCAGTGGGGTTCTGAACACTGAAGCTTTCTTT; abundance: few; v_gene: TRBV2; d_gene: -; j_gene: TRBJ1-1
CDR3aa: CASSEGGTLEQYF; CDR3nt: TGTGCCAGCAGTGAAGGGGGCACCCTCGAGCAGTACTTC; abundance: -; v_gene: TRBV6-1; d_gene: -; j_gene: TRBJ2-7
CDR3aa: CASMEGAVGYTF; CDR3nt: TGTGCCAGCATGGAGGGGGCAGTTGGCTACACCTTC; abundance: -; v_gene: TRBV12-3/TRBV12-4; d_gene: TRBD1; j_gene: TRBJ1-2
CDR3aa: CASRGEGPGNTIYF; CDR3nt: TGTGCCAGCAGGGGAGAAGGGCCTGGAAACACCATATATTTT; abundance: -; v_gene: TRBV25-1; d_gene: -; j_gene: TRBJ1-3
CDR3aa: CASSRGGRSSYNEQFF; CDR3nt: TGTGCCAGCAGCCGCGGAGGGCGAAGCTCCTACAATGAGCAGTTCTTC; abundance: -; v_gene: TRBV3-1/TRBV3-2; d_gene: -; j_gene: TRBJ2-1
CDR3aa: CASSGTGGADTQYF; CDR3nt: TGTGCCAGTTCCGGGACAGGGGGCGCAGATACGCAGTATTTT; abundance: -; v_gene: TRBV5-5; d_gene: TRBD1; j_gene: TRBJ2-3
CDR3aa: CASSLGGSMYNEQFF; CDR3nt: TGTGCCAGCAGCTTGGGCGGGAGTATGTACAATGAGCAGTTCTTC; abundance: -; v_gene: TRBV7-2; d_gene: TRBD2; j_gene: TRBJ2-1
CDR3aa: CASSGDSGGNEQFF; CDR3nt: TGTGCCAGCAGCGGGGATAGCGGGGGTAATGAGCAGTTCTTC; abundance: -; v_gene: TRBV7-8; d_gene: TRBD2; j_gene: TRBJ2-1
CDR3aa: CASSLGTLQYF; CDR3nt: TGTGCCAGCAGTTTAGGAACCCTTCAGTACTTC; abundance: once; v_gene: TRBV6-5; d_gene: -; j_gene: TRBJ2-4
CDR3aa: CASSGKGGGRGDTQYF; CDR3nt: TGTGCCAGCAGCGGGAAAGGGGGGGGGCGCGGAGATACGCAGTATTTT; abundance: -; v_gene: TRBV7-6; d_gene: -; j_gene: TRBJ2-3